This entry lists 5 T cell receptor beta chains sequenced from one sample in a study of blood T cell repertoires in COVID-19. TCRdb's table, derived via immunoSEQ multiplex PCR, lists solely in-frame clones and lacks some. Of 200,000 or so clones in the sample, around 85% are singletons; the top ten hold approximately 2.1%. Material for sequencing was peripheral blood. The receptor set was obtained from a man in his 70s with active or convalescent COVID-19.

The rearrangement links TRBV2 to TRBJ1-2; no clear D. V was trimmed by 4 bases and J by 1 base, leaving 7 bases between them. CDR3 size: 13 residues. The germline V gene has CDR1 SNHLY and CDR2 FYNNEI. In DNA, the CDR3 is TGTGCCAGCAGTGTGTCAGTTAACTATGGCTACACCTTC. Translated, it gives CASSVSVNYGYTF.

This clone has a single count. The chain links TRBV7-9 to TRBJ1-6; tentative D call: TRBD1 (5 bases). V lost 1 base to trimming and J lost 8 bases, with 12 bases between them. Germline V gives CDR1 SEHNR, CDR2 FQNEAQ (reference sequence). This CDR3 contains 15 residues. Written as DNA, the CDR3 is TGTGCCAGCAGCTTAGATCCCCAGGGTTATTCACCCCTCCACTTT. Translated, it gives CASSLDPQGYSPLHF.

J is TRBJ1-6 and V is TRBV15; 7 positions agree with TRBD1. With V trimmed by 0 bases and J by 9 bases, 11 bases remained unmatched. Germline loops: CDR1 LNHNV, CDR2 YYDKDF (reference sequence). The CDR3 consists of 17 residues. CDR3 bases: TGTGCCACCAGCAGAGATCAGGGCAGGGGGTTTGGTTCACCCCTCCACTTT. Residues: CATSRDQGRGFGSPLHF.

The chain links TRBV28 to TRBJ2-2, with D tentatively TRBD2 (6 bases). The CDR3 contains 13 residues. Deletions cut 4 bases from V and 4 bases from J, with 7 bases between. Germline V gives CDR1 MDHEN, CDR2 SYDVKM. CDR3 DNA: TGTGCCAGCAGTTGGAGGGTCACCGGGGAGCTGTTTTTT. This sequence encodes CASSWRVTGELFF.

This chain links TRBV6-5 with TRBJ2-1, with D perhaps TRBD1 (6 bases). The V end lost 5 bases, the J end lost 6 bases, and 14 bases lay between the germline ends. This CDR3 is built from 14 residues. Germline CDR1 and CDR2: MNHEY and SVGAGI. The CDR3 DNA is TGTGCCAGCAGTCCTAGGACAGTGGGCAATGAGCAGTTCTTC. Translation gives CASSPRTVGNEQFF.